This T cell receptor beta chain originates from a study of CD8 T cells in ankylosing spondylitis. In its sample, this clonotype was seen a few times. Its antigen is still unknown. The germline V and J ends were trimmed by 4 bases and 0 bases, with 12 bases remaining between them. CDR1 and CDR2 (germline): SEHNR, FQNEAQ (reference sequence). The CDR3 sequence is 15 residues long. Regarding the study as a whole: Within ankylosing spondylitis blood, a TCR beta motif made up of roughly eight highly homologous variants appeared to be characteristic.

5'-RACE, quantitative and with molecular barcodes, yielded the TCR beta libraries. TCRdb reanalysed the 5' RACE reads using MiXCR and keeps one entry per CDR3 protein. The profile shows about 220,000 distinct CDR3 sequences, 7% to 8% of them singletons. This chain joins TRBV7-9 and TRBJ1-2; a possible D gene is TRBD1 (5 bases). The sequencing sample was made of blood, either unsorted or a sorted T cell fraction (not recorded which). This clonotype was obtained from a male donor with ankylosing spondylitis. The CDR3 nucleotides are TGTGCCAGCAGCTCTGGACTGGGGGCTAACTATGGCTACACCTTC. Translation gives CASSSGLGANYGYTF.